This passage covers 24 T cell receptor beta chains from one sample sequenced in a study of CD8 T cells in Susac syndrome. Reverse transcription of about 0.5 to 1 ug RNA was carried out with random hexamers. TCRdb fed the immunoSEQ multiplex PCR reads into MiXCR, producing one record per CDR3 protein. Among 150,000 or so distinct CDR3 sequences listed, 85% to 95% were seen once. The sequenced material came from CD4+ T cells from PBMCs. These receptors all stem from a human donor with Susac syndrome.

V and J are TRBV9 and TRBJ2-6; D may correspond to TRBD1 or TRBD2 (5 bases each). The V gene lost 0 bases and the J gene lost 1 base, with 8 bases spanning the gap. This CDR3 region has 16 residues. CDR1 and CDR2 (germline): SGDLS, YYNGEE. CDR3 bases: TGTGCCAGCAGCGTAGTTGGGGGTTCTGGGGCCAACGTCCTGACTTTC. Amino acids: CASSVVGGSGANVLTF.

The chain employs TRBV7-2 and TRBJ2-5; TRBD2 aligns across 8 bases. The CDR3 is 17 residues long. Trimming took 4 bases from V and 4 from J; bases not matched to a gene: 14. The germline CDR1 and CDR2 sequences are SGHTA and FQGNSA. CDR3 in amino acids: CASSSDRGGGIGETQYF. The CDR3 coding sequence is TGTGCCAGCAGCTCAGATAGGGGCGGGGGGATCGGAGAGACCCAGTACTTC. Combining the CDR3 with reference TRBV7-2 and TRBJ2-5 gives the whole variable domain GAGVSQSPSNKVTEKGKDVELRCDPISGHTALYWYRQSLGQGLEFLIYFQGNSAPDKSGLPSDRFSAERTGGSVSTLTIQRTQQEDSAVYLCASSSDRGGGIGETQYFGPGTRLLVL.

The J gene is TRBJ2-6, the V gene TRBV5-1; D remains ambiguous. The ends were cut back, 4 bases at V and 0 bases at J, with 8 bases in the middle. There are 15 residues in the CDR3. Germline V lookup: CDR1 SGHRS, CDR2 YFSETQ. CDR3 amino acids: CASSVTPSGANVLTF. The CDR3 DNA is TGCGCCAGCAGCGTCACTCCCTCTGGGGCCAACGTCCTGACTTTC.

The rearrangement uses TRBV30 and TRBJ2-2; D is undetermined. The germline gives CDR1 GTSNPN, CDR2 SVGIG (reference sequence). V gave up 0 bases and J gave up 8 bases, with 10 bases separating them. This CDR3 has 13 amino acids. CDR3 in DNA: TGTGCCTGGAGTGTAGCCGCCGTAGGGGAGCTGTTTTTT. This gives the protein CAWSVAAVGELFF.

This chain connects TRBV9 to TRBJ1-2; a weak D match, TRBD1 (5 bases). The CDR3 loop spans 15 amino acids. Germline CDR1 SGDLS, CDR2 YYNGEE. V lost 0 bases and J lost 2, with 11 bases in between. In DNA, the CDR3 is TGTGCCAGCAGCGTAGGGGGACCCGGGAACTATGGCTACACCTTC. This gives the protein CASSVGGPGNYGYTF.

The rearrangement uses TRBV20-1 and TRBJ2-2, with 8 positions matching TRBD2. Germline V gene lookup returns CDR1 DFQATT and CDR2 SNEGSKA (reference sequence). CDR3 size: 14 residues. The trim removed 1 base at V and 3 bases at J, leaving 1 base unmatched. The DNA of the CDR3 is TGCAGTGCTAGAGGCGGGGGGTACACCGGGGAGCTGTTTTTT. Translating gives CSARGGGYTGELFF.

V is TRBV29-1 and J is TRBJ2-5; D may match TRBD1 or TRBD2 (6 bases each). Looked up from germline, CDR1 is SQVTM and CDR2 is ANQGSEA. The CDR3 sequence is 13 residues long. V lost 4 bases and J lost 2, with 11 bases in between. CDR3 nucleotides: TGCAGCGTTGGGGGGCGGGGACAAGAGACCCAGTACTTC. This codes for CSVGGRGQETQYF.

This rearrangement joins TRBV2 to TRBJ1-2; D ambiguous. V dropped 8 bases and J dropped 6 bases, with 16 bases sitting between them. The length of the CDR3 is 13 residues. The V gene's germline CDR1 is SNHLY and CDR2 FYNNEI. Here the CDR3 DNA reads TGTGCCAGCTCTACCCGGAGCATTCATGGCTACACCTTC. As protein: CASSTRSIHGYTF.

The CDR3 region is CTSSHHPRLAGGQVEETQYF. In nucleotides, the CDR3 is TGCACCAGCAGCCACCATCCGCGGCTAGCGGGGGGGCAGGTAGAAGAGACCCAGTACTTC. V and J are TRBV1 and TRBJ2-5; no DNA check was done on the table's D call, TRBD2. TRBV1 is an annotated pseudogene. This CDR3 is 20 amino acids long.

This chain uses TRBV6-6 with TRBJ2-7; no reliable D call. Germline lookup yields CDR1 MNHNY and CDR2 SVGAGI (reference sequence). V was cut by 4 bases and J by 5 bases, with 6 bases left in between. The CDR3 totals 11 residues. The CDR3 DNA reads TGTGCCAGCAGTTTTGTGAACGAGCAGTACTTC. Translating gives CASSFVNEQYF.

The chain has TRBV3-1 and TRBJ2-1, with no clear D. Trimming removed 4 bases from V and 10 bases from J, with 14 bases in between. The germline gives CDR1 LGHDT, CDR2 YNNKEL (reference sequence). The CDR3 extends over 13 amino acids. The CDR3 here is CASSPDGRSEQFF. CDR3 DNA sequence: TGTGCCAGCAGCCCTGATGGGCGGTCCGAGCAGTTCTTC.

The rearrangement uses TRBV4-1 and TRBJ1-4, with TRBD1 identical over 7 bases. This CDR3 region has 14 residues. Germline V gene lookup returns CDR1 MGHRA and CDR2 YSYEKL. Germline trimming cut 0 bases from V and 8 bases from J; bases unmatched to any gene: 3. In nucleotides, the CDR3 is TGCGCCAGCAGCCAAGAACGACAGGGCGAAAAACTGTTTTTT. As protein: CASSQERQGEKLFF.

This chain connects TRBV9 to TRBJ2-3; perhaps TRBD2 as D (6 bases). There are 14 residues in the CDR3. Between the trimmed V and J ends, which lost 4 bases and 2 bases, there was a span of 11 bases. CDR1 and CDR2 (germline): SGDLS, YYNGEE. The CDR3 here is CASSPGLLTDTQYF. DNA of the CDR3: TGTGCCAGCAGCCCTGGACTACTCACAGATACGCAGTATTTT.

The rearrangement links TRBV20-1 to TRBJ1-1; D is uncertain. Trimming cost V 6 bases and J 0 bases, with 5 bases left between them. The CDR3 loop spans 11 amino acids. Germline assignment: CDR1 DFQATT and CDR2 SNEGSKA (reference sequence). The CDR3 DNA reads as TGCAGTGCCCAGGTGAACACTGAAGCTTTCTTT. Its translation is CSAQVNTEAFF.

This clonotype has a handful of counts. V and J are TRBV30 and TRBJ1-2, with D perhaps matching TRBD1 (6 bases). This CDR3 is 14 amino acids long. CDR1 and CDR2 from the germline V gene are GTSNPN and SVGIG (reference sequence). Trimming left V 2 bases short and J 4 bases short, with 14 bases between. The CDR3 coding sequence is TGTGCCTGGAGTCTTGGGGGGGCGGGCTATGGCTACACCTTC. This sequence encodes CAWSLGGAGYGYTF.

The chain has TRBV18 and TRBJ2-7; 9 bases fit TRBD1. CDR3 length: 16 amino acids. The V gene end was trimmed by 4 bases and the J gene end by 2 bases; junction bases not matched to a gene: 9. Germline lookup yields CDR1 KGHSH and CDR2 LQKENI. CDR3 residues: CASSLTDRGLPYEQYF. The CDR3 DNA follows: TGTGCCAGCTCACTGACGGACAGGGGTCTACCCTACGAGCAGTACTTC.

This chain uses TRBV6-1 with TRBJ2-7; TRBD2 is a possible D gene (6 bases). With 6 bases removed from V and 4 bases from J, the gap between germline ends came to 22 bases. CDR1 MNHNS and CDR2 SASEGT come from the germline V gene. The CDR3 loop spans 16 amino acids. CDR3 coding DNA: TGTGCCAGCAGAGAGGAGGGACCCCCAGGGCCTTACGAGCAGTACTTC. Translation: CASREEGPPGPYEQYF.

CDR3 residues: CASSASGRGYGYTF. In nucleotides, the CDR3 is TGTGCCAGCAGCGCCTCCGGGAGAGGCTATGGCTACACCTTC. The chain joins TRBV5-6 to TRBJ1-2; D gene unclear. Trimming removed 4 bases at V and 4 bases at J, with 14 bases between. CDR3 length: 14 residues. CDR1 is SGHDT, CDR2 YYEEEE, per germline.

The chain is built from TRBV12-3 or TRBV12-4 and TRBJ1-1; D uncertain. The CDR3 has 11 amino acids. V was trimmed by 6 bases and J by 2 bases, leaving 4 bases between them. The CDR3 is CASRDNTEAFF. As DNA, the CDR3 is TGTGCCAGCAGGGATAACACTGAAGCTTTCTTT.

The CDR3 DNA follows: TGCGCCAGCAGCCAAGGAAGTAGGGGGACTAGCGGAAGCTCCTACAATGAGCAGTTCTTC. Protein product: CASSQGSRGTSGSSYNEQFF. The chain carries TRBV4-3 and TRBJ2-1, with 11 bases aligning to TRBD2. The CDR3 is made up of 20 amino acids. CDR1 is LGHNA and CDR2 is YSLEER in the germline V gene. The trim removed 1 base at V and 0 bases at J, leaving 11 bases unmatched.

This chain connects TRBV29-1 to TRBJ1-5; D may be TRBD1 (5 bases). V was shortened by 5 bases and J by 5 bases, with 13 bases between the two germline ends. CDR3 length: 13 amino acids. Germline lookup yields CDR1 SQVTM and CDR2 ANQGSEA. The CDR3 region is CSVRLGVDQPQHF. DNA for the CDR3: TGCAGCGTTAGGCTAGGGGTCGATCAGCCCCAGCATTTT. Looking up the rest from reference TRBV29-1 and TRBJ1-5 gives the full variable domain: SAVISQKPSRDICQRGTSLTIQCQVDSQVTMMFWYRQQPGQSLTLIATANQGSEATYESGFVIDKFPISRPNLTFSTLTVSNMSPEDSSIYLCSVRLGVDQPQHFGDGTRLSIL.

This chain joins TRBV30 and TRBJ1-6; no clear D. This CDR3 spans 15 amino acids. V dropped 7 bases and J dropped 7 bases, with 20 bases sitting between them. CDR1 and CDR2 (germline): GTSNPN, SVGIG (reference sequence). The CDR3 DNA sequence: TGTGCCTTCGAACCCTTGACGGGGAAGAATTCACCCCTCCACTTT. Translated, it gives CAFEPLTGKNSPLHF.

The chain is built from TRBV15 and TRBJ2-3; TRBD2 aligns across 7 bases. Trimming at V came to 5 bases and at J to 6 bases, leaving 14 bases not matched to a gene. The CDR3 consists of 16 residues. Germline V gives CDR1 LNHNV, CDR2 YYDKDF (reference sequence). The CDR3 protein is CATSQRLAATSDTQYF. CDR3 nucleotides: TGTGCCACCAGCCAGCGTCTAGCGGCGACGTCGGATACGCAGTATTTT.

The genes are TRBV3-1 and TRBJ1-5; maybe TRBD1 (6 bases). The V end was cut by 1 base, the J end by 6 bases, with 10 bases between. The CDR3 length is 14 residues. Germline V gene data show CDR1 as LGHDT and CDR2 as YNNKEL (reference sequence). CDR3 amino acids: CASSQVRGSQPQHF. The CDR3 coding sequence is TGTGCCAGCAGCCAAGTCAGGGGCAGTCAGCCCCAGCATTTT. The full variable domain, with the rest looked up from reference TRBV3-1 and TRBJ1-5, is DTAVSQTPKYLVTQMGNDKSIKCEQNLGHDTMYWYKQDSKKFLKIMFSYNNKELIINETVPNRFSPKSPDKAHLNLHINSLELGDSAVYFCASSQVRGSQPQHFGDGTRLSIL.